The text below deals with one T cell receptor (beta chain). As yet, its antigen is unknown. The data derive from a study of brain T cells in children with intractable seizures. Whole-study results and caveats: Absence of clones before surgery may stem from lower sequencing depth. Patients' HCMV serostatus was unknown; virus specificity rests on CDR3 similarity alone.

Surgery cases with the highest brain T cell transcript signatures were chosen for sequencing. Patients received at least one anti-epileptic drug before surgery. V was cut by 6 bases and J by 4 bases, with 9 bases left in between. The germline gives CDR1 SQVTM, CDR2 ANQGSEA. CDR3 length: 11 amino acids. Data came from immunoSEQ multiplex PCR; TCRdb stores just in-frame clones and leaves some out. The sample shows around 80,000 clones, about 90% of them seen only once. The V call is TRBV29-1, the J call TRBJ1-1, with no clear D. Sequenced material: peripheral blood, taken at surgery. The clonotype comes from a girl under 10 years old with Rasmussen encephalitis and intractable seizures. The CDR3 is CSVVQGTEAFF. Here the CDR3 DNA reads TGCAGCGTCGTACAAGGCACTGAAGCTTTCTTT.